This T cell receptor beta chain was identified during a study of metastatic and nonmetastatic thyroid tumors. Study overall: A comparison of repertoires was made across blood and tumor or nodule tissue from malignant and benign thyroid patients. General study results and limits: Significantly higher TCR beta diversity was reportedly seen in malignant thyroid tumors than benign nodules, in blood and tumor.

V was cut by 1 base and J by 0 bases, with 7 bases left in between. Germline values: CDR1 DFQATT, CDR2 SNEGSKA (reference sequence). This CDR3 comprises 13 residues. This clone has ten or more counts. The target antigen is unknown. Thyroid surgery took place with no prior treatment in any patient. TCRdb called clones again from the PCR reads with MiXCR. The sample records around 19,000 clones, approximately 15% being singletons. The genes are TRBV20-1 and TRBJ2-7; D is unresolved. The receptor was derived from a female donor with papillary thyroid cancer or a benign thyroid nodule (not recorded which). Some clones in this sample may be carry-over from other donors' samples. Sequenced material: tumor tissue. CDR3 in DNA: TGCAGTGCTAGAGTGCCCAGCTCCTACGAGCAGTACTTC. Protein sequence: CSARVPSSYEQYF.